The TCR beta chain under discussion was sequenced for a study of blood T cell repertoires in COVID-19. The wider study: Some COVID-19 samples were acute and others convalescent; all came from the United States, Italy and Spain. T cells, B-cell-depleted T cells, or PBMCs supplied cDNA or gDNA.

Germline-derived CDR1 and CDR2 are MGHDK and SYGVNS. V dropped 6 bases and J dropped 2; count of bases not matched to a gene: 4. CDR3 size: 13 residues. Patients in Seattle were enrolled during active infection, then followed longitudinally. Authors' methods: Amplification of reference gene primers was used by the study to estimate nucleated cell counts. Profiling relied on immunoSEQ multiplex PCR, and the TCRdb table lists in-frame clones only, not all of them. The D gene and trimming were derived from the DNA, and the V and J assignments and clone size from that table. There are over 150,000 clones in the sample; approximately 91% occur only once, and about 4.9% lies in the top ten.

This chain links TRBV25-1 with TRBJ2-7, with 7 bases matching TRBD1. Sequencing was carried out using peripheral blood. The clonotype was recovered from a man between 18 and 35 years old with COVID-19, enrolled during active disease. CDR3 amino acids: CASRSGQTYEQYF. Here the CDR3 DNA reads TGTGCCAGCAGGTCGGGACAGACCTACGAGCAGTACTTC.